This T cell receptor (beta chain) stems from a study of cytomegalovirus exposure and HLA in healthy donors. Study-wide context: According to later analysis, the same platform produced the roughly 120 validation and 666 first-cohort repertoires.

CDR1 is SEHNR and CDR2 is FQNEAQ in the germline V gene (reference sequence). V lost 5 bases, J lost 4 bases, and 9 bases stayed unmatched. The CDR3 covers 15 residues. Clones were read by immunoSEQ multiplex PCR, and TCRdb kept only the in-frame ones, dropping some. The repertoire holds around 130,000 clones, just under 90% seen once, with around 3.5% in the top ten. Overall study findings and caveats: The study flagged around 160 TCR beta chains as cytomegalovirus-associated.

A word on this clone: Antigen: not known.

Sequenced sample: PBMCs. This sequence joins TRBV7-9 and TRBJ1-1; 8 nucleotides line up with TRBD1. The TCR originated in a young man in good health and CMV-seronegative. Here the CDR3 DNA reads TGTGCCAGCAGCCGACTTCTGGACAGGGTCACTGAAGCTTTCTTT. Its protein is CASSRLLDRVTEAFF.